The rows below give T cell receptor beta chains drawn from one sample of a study of blood T cell repertoires in COVID-19. This table comes from immunoSEQ multiplex PCR, and its TCRdb copy is limited to in-frame clones, with some not included. The top ten hold roughly 14% of the sample, which has 65,000 to 100,000 clones, 84% seen once. The source material was peripheral blood. The receptors derive from a human donor in a cohort sampled during active COVID-19. Each CDR3 is given without its conserved first and last residue. The order of the fields is CDR3 protein, V gene.

CDR3aa: ASSPDRMAYEQY
v_gene: TRBV6-5

CDR3aa: AIGWAAGIGETQY
v_gene: TRBV10-3

CDR3aa: ASSSSGRDRGAEAF
v_gene: TRBV23-1

CDR3aa: ASRARAGETPHQPQH
v_gene: TRBV19

CDR3aa: ASSQPGAGKTQY
v_gene: TRBV4-2

CDR3aa: ASSFDNYEQY
v_gene: TRBV5-6

CDR3aa: SAGPGEAGELF
v_gene: TRBV29-1

CDR3aa: ASSKRQGTPYEQY
v_gene: TRBV21-1

CDR3aa: ARSLGGQGAHTGELF
v_gene: TRBV5-3

CDR3aa: AISGGEGLNYGYT
v_gene: TRBV10-3

CDR3aa: SAERGTEAF
v_gene: TRBV20-1

CDR3aa: ASSQVGGTGELF
v_gene: TRBV14

CDR3aa: ASSPRASEGGYT
v_gene: TRBV7-3

CDR3aa: ASSQIGGAGTGELF
v_gene: TRBV5-1

CDR3aa: ASSQRPTGRETQY
v_gene: TRBV27

CDR3aa: ASSENPMRVAGNTIY
v_gene: TRBV6-1

CDR3aa: ASSGQAGGTDTQY
v_gene: TRBV19

CDR3aa: ASSLEGGGARTEAF
v_gene: TRBV11-2

CDR3aa: ASSPLPSSGTYNEQF
v_gene: TRBV10-1

CDR3aa: ASSDSGFSGQF
v_gene: TRBV14

CDR3aa: ASSFASYNEQF
v_gene: TRBV12-3/TRBV12-4

CDR3aa: ASSQEDGVGGRDTQY
v_gene: TRBV4-2

CDR3aa: ATSDRTVNEQF
v_gene: TRBV24-1

CDR3aa: ASGEGTLMYTQY
v_gene: TRBV2

CDR3aa: ASPKDRANTIY
v_gene: TRBV23-1

CDR3aa: ASSLYRGWNSPLH
v_gene: TRBV28

CDR3aa: ASSLADSFNEKLF
v_gene: TRBV5-1

CDR3aa: ASSRDRANQPQH
v_gene: TRBV7-9

CDR3aa: ASSPTGVSYGEQY
v_gene: TRBV18

CDR3aa: ASSSEPGNYGYT
v_gene: TRBV27

CDR3aa: ATSHQGDNQPQH
v_gene: TRBV19

CDR3aa: ASSRTPRGTYGYT
v_gene: TRBV28